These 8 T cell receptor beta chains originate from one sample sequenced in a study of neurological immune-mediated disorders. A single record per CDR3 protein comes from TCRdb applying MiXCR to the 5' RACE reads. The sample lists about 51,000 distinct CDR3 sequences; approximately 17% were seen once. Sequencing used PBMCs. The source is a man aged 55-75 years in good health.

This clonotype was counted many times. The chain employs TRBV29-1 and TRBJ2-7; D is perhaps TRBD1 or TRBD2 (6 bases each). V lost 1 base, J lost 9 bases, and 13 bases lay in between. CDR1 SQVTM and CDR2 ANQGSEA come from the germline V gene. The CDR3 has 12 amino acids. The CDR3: CSVEVNGGGQYF. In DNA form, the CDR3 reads TGCAGCGTTGAAGTGAACGGGGGCGGGCAGTACTTC.

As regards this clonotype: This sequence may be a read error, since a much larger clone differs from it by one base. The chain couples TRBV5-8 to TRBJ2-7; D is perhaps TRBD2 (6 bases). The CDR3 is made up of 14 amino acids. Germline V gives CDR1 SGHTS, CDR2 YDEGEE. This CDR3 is CANSQGLALGEQYF. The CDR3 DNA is TGTGCCAACAGCCAGGGACTCGCCTTAGGGGAGCAGTACTTC.

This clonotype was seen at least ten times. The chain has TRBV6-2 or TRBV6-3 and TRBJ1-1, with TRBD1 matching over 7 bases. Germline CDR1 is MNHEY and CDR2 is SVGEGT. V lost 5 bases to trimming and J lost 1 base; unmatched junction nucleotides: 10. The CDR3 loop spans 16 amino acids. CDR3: CASSPTGDGTNTEAFF. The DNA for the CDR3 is TGTGCCAGCAGTCCAACAGGGGATGGGACGAACACTGAAGCTTTCTTT.

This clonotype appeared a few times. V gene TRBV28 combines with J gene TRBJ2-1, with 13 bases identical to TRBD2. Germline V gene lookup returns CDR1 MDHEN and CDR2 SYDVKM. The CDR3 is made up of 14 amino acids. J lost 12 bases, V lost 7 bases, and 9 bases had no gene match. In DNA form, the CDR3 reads TGTGCCAGCACCTCGGGACTAGCGGGATCCCGGCAGTTCTTC. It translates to CASTSGLAGSRQFF.

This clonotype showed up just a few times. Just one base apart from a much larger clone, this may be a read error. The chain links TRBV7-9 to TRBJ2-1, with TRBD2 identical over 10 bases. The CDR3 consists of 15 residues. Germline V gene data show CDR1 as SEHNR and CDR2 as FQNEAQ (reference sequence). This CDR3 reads CASSFILAGNNEPFF. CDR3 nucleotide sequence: TGTGCCAGCAGCTTTATACTAGCGGGAAATAATGAGCCGTTCTTC.

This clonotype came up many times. For the CDR3, the DNA is TGCAGTGCGACGTCATTAGCGGGCACAGATACGCAGTATTTT. Its translation: CSATSLAGTDTQYF. The chain links TRBV20-1 to TRBJ2-3, with D perhaps TRBD2 (6 bases). CDR3 length: 14 amino acids. Germline values: CDR1 DFQATT, CDR2 SNEGSKA (reference sequence). Between the trimmed V and J ends, which lost 6 bases and 1 base, there was a span of 14 bases.

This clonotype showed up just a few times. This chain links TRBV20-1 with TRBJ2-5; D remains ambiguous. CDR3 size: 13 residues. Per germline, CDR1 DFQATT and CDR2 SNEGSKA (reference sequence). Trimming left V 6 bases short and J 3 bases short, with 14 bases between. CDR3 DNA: TGCAGTGCAACTGCTAGGGTTGAAGAGACCCAGTACTTC. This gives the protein CSATARVEETQYF.

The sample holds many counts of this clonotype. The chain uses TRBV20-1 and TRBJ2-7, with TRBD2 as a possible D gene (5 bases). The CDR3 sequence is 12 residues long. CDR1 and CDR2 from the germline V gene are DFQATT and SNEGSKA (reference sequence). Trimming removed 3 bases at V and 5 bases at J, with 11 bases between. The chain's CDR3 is CSASGLAHEQYF. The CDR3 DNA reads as TGCAGTGCTAGTGGGCTAGCCCACGAGCAGTACTTC.